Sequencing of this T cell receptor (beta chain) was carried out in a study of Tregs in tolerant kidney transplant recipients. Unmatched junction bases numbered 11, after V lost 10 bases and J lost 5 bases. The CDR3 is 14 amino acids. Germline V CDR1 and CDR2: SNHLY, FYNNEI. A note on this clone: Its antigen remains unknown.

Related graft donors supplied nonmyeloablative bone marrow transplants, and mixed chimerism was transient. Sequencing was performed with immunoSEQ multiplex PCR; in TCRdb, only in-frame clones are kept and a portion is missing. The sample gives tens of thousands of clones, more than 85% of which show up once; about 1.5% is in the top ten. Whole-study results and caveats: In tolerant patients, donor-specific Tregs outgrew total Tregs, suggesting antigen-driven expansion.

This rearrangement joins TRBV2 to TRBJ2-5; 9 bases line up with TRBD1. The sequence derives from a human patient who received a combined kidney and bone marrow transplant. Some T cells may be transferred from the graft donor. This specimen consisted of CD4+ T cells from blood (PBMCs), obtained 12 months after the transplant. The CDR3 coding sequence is TGTGCCACCACAGGGACAGGGCTTATGGAGACCCAGTACTTC. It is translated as CATTGTGLMETQYF.